There are many counts of the clone carrying this T cell receptor beta chain. TCRdb passed the 5' RACE reads through MiXCR, listing each CDR3 protein once. Found here are about 64,000 distinct CDR3 sequences, less than 25% of them singletons; the top ten hold 2.5% to 3.5%. The germline V and J ends were trimmed by 6 bases and 6 bases, with 12 bases remaining between them. The CDR3 covers 13 residues. Germline CDR1 and CDR2: MDHEN and SYDVKM. This sequence originates from a female donor with breast cancer. Sequenced input: memory CD4+ T cells sorted from a lymph node. Subset indicated: memory CD4+ T cells, CD4+CD45RO+CD25-. The rearrangement uses TRBV28 and TRBJ2-1, with D uncertain. CDR3 DNA sequence: TGTGCCAGCAGCTCGGGCCAGAGCAATGAGCAGTTCTTC. Translation gives CASSSGQSNEQFF. Full variable domain (rest looked up from reference TRBV28 and TRBJ2-1): DVKVTQSSRYLVKRTGEKVFLECVQDMDHENMFWYRQDPGLGLRLIYFSYDVKMKEKGDIPEGYSVSREKKERFSLILESASTNQTSMYLCASSSGQSNEQFFGPGTRLTVL.